Following are 30 T cell receptor beta chains from one sample sequenced in a study of immune evolution from preneoplasia to lung adenocarcinoma. Profiling relied on immunoSEQ multiplex PCR, and the TCRdb table lists in-frame clones only, not all of them. The table has a few thousand clones, around four fifths seen once. The sequencing sample was made of FFPE adjacent normal lung tissue. All receptors derive from a person between 60 and 80 years old with lung adenocarcinoma.

The chain couples TRBV10-3 to TRBJ1-1; 7 nucleotides align to TRBD1. Germline CDR1 ENHRY, CDR2 SYGVKD. Losses at the gene ends were 3 bases for V and 6 bases for J; bases not matched to a gene: 13. The CDR3 contains 16 residues. CDR3 amino acids: CAISDPLQGRGAEAFF. CDR3 bases: TGTGCCATCAGTGACCCTCTACAGGGGCGGGGGGCTGAAGCTTTCTTT.

V is TRBV13 and J is TRBJ2-3, with D possibly TRBD2 on 5 matching bases. The CDR3 length is 15 residues. Germline assignment: CDR1 PRHDT and CDR2 FYEKMQ (reference sequence). V was trimmed by 3 bases and J by 2 bases, leaving 12 bases between them. The CDR3 loop reads CASSFWTGDTDTQYF. CDR3 nucleotides: TGTGCCAGCAGCTTTTGGACTGGGGACACAGATACGCAGTATTTT.

This chain uses TRBV19 with TRBJ1-1, with TRBD1 matching over 8 bases. The CDR3 length is 13 residues. Losses at the gene ends were 8 bases for V and 1 base for J; bases not matched to a gene: 3. Germline values: CDR1 LNHDA, CDR2 SQIVND (reference sequence). This CDR3 is CASGGTGNTEAFF. CDR3 in DNA: TGTGCCAGTGGGGGGACAGGGAACACTGAAGCTTTCTTT. Using reference TRBV19 and TRBJ1-1 for the parts outside the CDR3, the full variable domain is DGGITQSPKYLFRKEGQNVTLSCEQNLNHDAMYWYRQDPGQGLRLIYYSQIVNDFQKGDIAEGYSVSREKKESFPLTVTSAQKNPTAFYLCASGGTGNTEAFFGQGTRLTVV.

The chain couples TRBV19 to TRBJ1-5; the match to TRBD1 covers 11 bases. This CDR3 spans 16 amino acids. Unmatched junction bases numbered 8, after V lost 6 bases and J lost 4 bases. Germline-derived CDR1 and CDR2 are LNHDA and SQIVND (reference sequence). For the CDR3, the DNA is TGTGCCAGTAGCCCGCGGACAGGGGGCTTTAATCAGCCCCAGCATTTT. Protein: CASSPRTGGFNQPQHF.

The chain employs TRBV6-6 and TRBJ1-1; D is possibly TRBD1 (5 bases). This CDR3 is built from 16 residues. V was cut by 6 bases and J by 2 bases, with 19 bases left in between. Germline V gives CDR1 MNHNY, CDR2 SVGAGI (reference sequence). In DNA form, the CDR3 reads TGTGCCAGCAGCCGTTTCTCCGGGACGCAAAACACTGAAGCTTTCTTT. It codes for CASSRFSGTQNTEAFF.

This clone appeared a single time. J is TRBJ1-3 and V is TRBV9; 7 bases line up with TRBD1. The V and J ends lost 4 bases and 0 bases, in that order; junction bases with no gene match: 4. Germline loops: CDR1 SGDLS, CDR2 YYNGEE. The CDR3 covers 15 residues. This CDR3 reads CASSYRDSSGNTIYF. CDR3 sequence (DNA): TGTGCCAGCAGCTACCGGGACAGCTCTGGAAACACCATATATTTT.

The rearrangement links TRBV5-4 to TRBJ2-7; 7 nucleotides agree with TRBD1. Unmatched junction bases numbered 4, after V lost 4 bases and J lost 3 bases. The CDR3 consists of 13 residues. Germline loops: CDR1 SGHNT, CDR2 YYREEE (reference sequence). The CDR3 is CASSRGQNYEQYF. The CDR3 region has the DNA TGTGCCAGCAGCAGGGGACAGAACTACGAGCAGTACTTC.

The V call is TRBV2, the J call TRBJ1-6; D gene unclear. Trimming shortened V by 3 bases and J by 10 bases, and 19 bases separated the two germline ends. The V gene's germline CDR1 is SNHLY and CDR2 FYNNEI. The CDR3 spans 16 residues. DNA for the CDR3: TGTGCCAGCAGTGAGCGTAGTACGGGCCGGTTCTCACCCCTCCACTTT. Encoded protein: CASSERSTGRFSPLHF.

This clone has a handful of counts. This chain links TRBV7-9 with TRBJ2-2, with D possibly matching TRBD1 (5 bases). V lost 6 bases and J 6 bases, leaving 14 bases between the germline ends. The length of the CDR3 is 14 residues. The germline V gene encodes CDR1 SEHNR and CDR2 FQNEAQ (reference sequence). CDR3 protein: CASRGEGASGELFF. Here the CDR3 DNA reads TGTGCCAGCAGAGGGGAAGGGGCTTCCGGGGAGCTGTTTTTT.

V and J are TRBV6-5 and TRBJ1-2; 9 nucleotides line up with TRBD1. Germline assignment: CDR1 MNHEY and CDR2 SVGAGI. Trimming took 2 bases from V and 2 from J; bases not matched to a gene: 0. The CDR3 length is 14 residues. CDR3 DNA sequence: TGTGCCAGCAGTTACGACAGGGGGAACTATGGCTACACCTTC. Translated: CASSYDRGNYGYTF.

This clone was found a few times. This rearrangement joins TRBV19 to TRBJ2-3; D might be TRBD1 (5 bases). CDR3 length equals 15 residues. Germline CDR1 and CDR2: LNHDA and SQIVND (reference sequence). V dropped 3 bases and J dropped 5 bases, with 15 bases sitting between them. As DNA, the CDR3 is TGTGCCAGTAGTATTAGGGCAGGGTCTAAAGATACGCAGTATTTT. It codes for CASSIRAGSKDTQYF.

The V gene is TRBV18, the J gene TRBJ2-6; D is tentatively TRBD1 or TRBD2 (5 bases each). V was pared by 6 bases and J by 0 bases, with 15 bases between. CDR1 is KGHSH, CDR2 LQKENI, per germline. CDR3 length equals 17 residues. CDR3 sequence reads: CASSPGTGSSGANVLTF. The CDR3 nucleotides are TGTGCCAGCTCGCCCGGGACGGGTTCCTCTGGGGCCAACGTCCTGACTTTC.

By share, this clone ranks as large. V and J are TRBV7-8 and TRBJ2-7, with 8 bases lining up with TRBD1. Trimming cost V 5 bases and J 0 bases; bases outside gene matches: 9. Germline V gene sequence: CDR1 SGHVS, CDR2 FQNEAQ. This CDR3 region has 16 residues. DNA for the CDR3: TGTGCCAGCAGCCTATTGTCCGGGACAGGCTCCTACGAGCAGTACTTC. It encodes CASSLLSGTGSYEQYF.

V is TRBV18 and J is TRBJ1-1; no clear D. Trimming stripped 3 bases from V and 5 bases from J, with 7 bases between. The CDR3 is made up of 12 amino acids. CDR1 is KGHSH and CDR2 is LQKENI in the germline V gene. Here the CDR3 reads CASSPEGTEAFF. CDR3 DNA: TGTGCCAGCTCACCTGAAGGTACTGAAGCTTTCTTT.

This chain joins TRBV28 and TRBJ1-1; D unclear. Germline CDR1 reads MDHEN; CDR2 reads SYDVKM. The V gene lost 4 bases and the J gene lost 2 bases, with 20 bases spanning the gap. This CDR3 is built from 17 residues. In DNA form, the CDR3 reads TGTGCCAGCAGTTCGATCACAGCTTCCGATCGCAACACTGAAGCTTTCTTT. This encodes CASSSITASDRNTEAFF.

This clone was seen once. The V gene is TRBV27, the J gene TRBJ1-5; D is uncertain. V was trimmed by 5 bases and J by 4 bases, leaving 12 bases between them. CDR1 is MNHEY, CDR2 SMNVEV, per germline (reference sequence). The CDR3 sequence is 14 residues long. CDR3 sequence: CASSPRWQNQPQHF. DNA of the CDR3: TGTGCCAGCAGTCCCCGCTGGCAAAATCAGCCCCAGCATTTT.

The chain recombines TRBV7-8 with TRBJ1-4; D not resolved. Trimming took 1 base from V and 4 from J, leaving 10 bases between them. The CDR3 consists of 15 residues. In germline, CDR1 is SGHVS, CDR2 FQNEAQ. CDR3 bases: TGTGCCAGCAGCTTAGTGCGGCAGATTAATGAAAAACTGTTTTTT. This codes for CASSLVRQINEKLFF.

This clone turned up a few times. This chain links TRBV11-2 with TRBJ2-3, with D possibly matching TRBD2 (6 bases). This CDR3 is built from 16 residues. Trimming stripped 1 base from V and 2 bases from J, with 13 bases between. Germline V gene lookup returns CDR1 SGHAT and CDR2 FQNNGV. CDR3 nucleotide sequence: TGTGCCAGCAGCTTAGGCGCTCGACTAGACACAGATACGCAGTATTTT. Residues: CASSLGARLDTDTQYF.

J is TRBJ2-5 and V is TRBV5-6, with 7 bases aligning to TRBD1. This CDR3 region has 13 residues. Germline loops: CDR1 SGHDT, CDR2 YYEEEE. V lost 3 bases and J lost 4; bases outside the gene matches: 3. The CDR3 region has the DNA TGTGCCAGCAGCTCCACAGGGGTAGAGACCCAGTACTTC. Its translation: CASSSTGVETQYF.

This chain uses TRBV6-1 with TRBJ1-1; D is undetermined. In germline, CDR1 is MNHNS, CDR2 SASEGT. CDR3 size: 14 residues. Trimming left V 3 bases short and J 1 base short, with 9 bases between. In DNA, the CDR3 is TGTGCCAGCAGTGAGTCCCCCACGAACACTGAAGCTTTCTTT. Protein sequence: CASSESPTNTEAFF.

The CDR3 here is CASSLTSGETGELFF. The CDR3 DNA reads as TGCGCCAGCAGCTTGACGTCGGGGGAGACCGGGGAGCTGTTTTTT. The J gene is TRBJ2-2, the V gene TRBV5-1, with D tentatively TRBD2 (6 bases). Trimming cost V 1 base and J 5 bases, with 12 bases left between them. The germline V gene encodes CDR1 SGHRS and CDR2 YFSETQ. The CDR3 has 15 amino acids.

This clone was seen a few times. The chain joins TRBV9 to TRBJ2-1; 12 bases are shared with TRBD2. The V gene end was trimmed by 0 bases and the J gene end by 4 bases; junction bases not matched to a gene: 8. The germline V gene encodes CDR1 SGDLS and CDR2 YYNGEE. This CDR3 is 18 amino acids long. DNA of the CDR3: TGTGCCAGCAGCGTAGCTGGGTCTAGCGGGGGGGTTTACAATGAGCAGTTCTTC. Encoded protein: CASSVAGSSGGVYNEQFF.

The chain joins TRBV7-2 to TRBJ2-3, with D unclear. V was shortened by 5 bases and J by 0 bases, with 12 bases between the two germline ends. This CDR3 has 15 amino acids. Germline V gives CDR1 SGHTA, CDR2 FQGNSA. The DNA of the CDR3 is TGTGCCAGCAGCCTTTTCTCTACTAGCACAGATACGCAGTATTTT. Amino acid sequence: CASSLFSTSTDTQYF.

The sample holds a few counts of this clone. This chain connects TRBV7-8 to TRBJ2-5; D may be TRBD2 (5 bases). CDR3 length: 14 residues. Deletions cut 5 bases from V and 2 bases from J, with 12 bases between. Germline-derived CDR1 and CDR2 are SGHVS and FQNEAQ. The CDR3 here is CASSRSRGQETQYF. The DNA for the CDR3 is TGTGCCAGCAGCAGGTCCCGAGGGCAAGAGACCCAGTACTTC.

The chain uses TRBV11-2 and TRBJ2-6; no clear D. The CDR3 loop spans 15 amino acids. Trimming cost V 5 bases and J 0 bases, with 8 bases left between them. Germline V gene data show CDR1 as SGHAT and CDR2 as FQNNGV. As DNA, the CDR3 is TGTGCCAGCAGCCAAGTCGGCTCTGGGGCCAACGTCCTGACTTTC. This codes for CASSQVGSGANVLTF. Looking up the rest from reference TRBV11-2 and TRBJ2-6 gives the full variable domain: EAGVAQSPRYKIIEKRQSVAFWCNPISGHATLYWYQQILGQGPKLLIQFQNNGVVDDSQLPKDRFSAERLKGVDSTLKIQPAKLEDSAVYLCASSQVGSGANVLTFGAGSRLTVL.

CDR3 DNA: TGCAGCGTTGAACGCCAGACTGGCACTGAAGCTTTCTTT. This translates into CSVERQTGTEAFF. The rearrangement joins TRBV29-1 to TRBJ1-1, with D unclear. With 2 bases removed from V and 4 bases from J, the gap between germline ends came to 11 bases. The CDR3 loop spans 13 amino acids. Germline V gene lookup returns CDR1 SQVTM and CDR2 ANQGSEA.

V usage is TRBV5-1 and J usage is TRBJ2-7, with TRBD2 identical over 9 bases. Germline V CDR1 and CDR2: SGHRS, YFSETQ. The CDR3 spans 16 residues. Germline trimming cut 0 bases from V and 0 bases from J; bases unmatched to any gene: 4. The CDR3 is CASSLAPSGDSYEQYF. CDR3 DNA sequence: TGCGCCAGCAGCTTGGCCCCTAGCGGGGACTCCTACGAGCAGTACTTC.

The V and J genes are TRBV6-1 and TRBJ2-3; tentatively, D is TRBD2 (5 bases). This CDR3 comprises 16 residues. The V gene's germline CDR1 is MNHNS and CDR2 SASEGT. Trimming took off 4 bases at V and 1 base at J, with 15 bases between the two ends. The CDR3 DNA reads as TGTGCCAGCAGTGTTTCGTCGGGGTCCCGCACAGATACGCAGTATTTT. Protein: CASSVSSGSRTDTQYF.

CDR3: CSVVSATNEKLFF. For the CDR3, the DNA is TGCAGCGTTGTTTCTGCAACTAATGAAAAACTGTTTTTT. The chain recombines TRBV29-1 with TRBJ1-4; D is uncertain. Germline CDR1 is SQVTM and CDR2 is ANQGSEA. The CDR3 runs 13 residues. Trimming cost V 4 bases and J 0 bases, with 6 bases left between them.

The chain combines TRBV7-9 with TRBJ1-1; 7 bases line up with TRBD1. Germline values: CDR1 SEHNR, CDR2 FQNEAQ (reference sequence). V lost 4 bases to trimming and J lost 4 bases; unmatched junction nucleotides: 6. CDR3 length: 14 amino acids. CDR3 bases: TGTGCCAGCAGCTCTAACACAGGGGTCACTGAAGCTTTCTTT. This gives the protein CASSSNTGVTEAFF.